This TCR beta chain was observed in a study of blood T cell repertoires in COVID-19. Sequencing was performed with immunoSEQ multiplex PCR; in TCRdb, only in-frame clones are kept and a portion is missing. The repertoire holds roughly 300,000 clones, with roughly 90% as singletons. Trimming took 8 bases from V and 3 from J, leaving 8 bases between them. Per the germline V gene, CDR1 is SNHLY and CDR2 is FYNNEI. The CDR3 totals 12 residues. The sequenced sample consisted of peripheral blood. This TCR was recovered from a woman under 40 with COVID-19, enrolled during active disease. The chain recombines TRBV2 with TRBJ2-1, with D possibly TRBD2 on 5 matching bases. The CDR3 protein is CASLGVYNEQFF. As DNA, the CDR3 is TGTGCCAGCTTGGGAGTCTACAATGAGCAGTTCTTC. Looking up the rest from reference TRBV2 and TRBJ2-1 gives the full variable domain: EPEVTQTPSHQVTQMGQEVILRCVPISNHLYFYWYRQILGQKVEFLVSFYNNEISEKSEIFDDQFSVERPDGSNFTLKIRSTKLEDSAMYFCASLGVYNEQFFGPGTRLTVL.